The entry below gives a single TCR beta chain sequence along with its context. What it binds is unknown. These data are taken from a study of cytomegalovirus exposure and HLA in healthy donors. Study-level information: Counted in an early data release were about 85 million unique TCRs from HLA-typed donors. Study conclusions and caveats: Cytomegalovirus status was reportedly diagnosed by the classifier with high specificity and sensitivity.

Germline-derived CDR1 and CDR2 are SNHLY and FYNNEI. V dropped 6 bases and J dropped 6; count of bases not matched to a gene: 4. The CDR3 length is 14 residues. The study ran its PCR with 60 Vbeta and 13 Jbeta primers. Profiled with immunoSEQ multiplex PCR; TCRdb holds only in-frame clones, not every one. The table shows about 150,000 clones, with roughly 80% occurring only once. All donors participated as healthy donors of bone marrow. The source of this sequence is a woman aged 25-40 years in good health and CMV-seronegative. The V and J genes are TRBV2 and TRBJ2-1, with TRBD1 matching over 11 bases. Material: PBMCs. CDR3 region: CASRRDRGSNEQFF. The DNA for the CDR3 is TGTGCCAGCAGAAGGGACAGGGGGAGCAATGAGCAGTTCTTC. The full variable domain, in which reference TRBV2 and TRBJ2-1 provide the parts outside the CDR3, is EPEVTQTPSHQVTQMGQEVILRCVPISNHLYFYWYRQILGQKVEFLVSFYNNEISEKSEIFDDQFSVERPDGSNFTLKIRSTKLEDSAMYFCASRRDRGSNEQFFGPGTRLTVL.